The 30 T cell receptor beta chains below were found in one sample sequenced in a study of identical twins. TCRdb used MiXCR to reprocess the 5' RACE reads, holding one entry per CDR3 protein. The repertoire has roughly 470,000 distinct CDR3 sequences, roughly an eighth of them found once; the top ten carry approximately 1%. This sample was shared with a second study, whose subject was yellow fever vaccine responses in identical twins.

The sequencing input was CD4+ T cells sorted from blood. All receptors derive from a woman aged 18-30 years in good health.

This clonotype was counted many times. The chain carries TRBV5-1 and TRBJ1-2; D is possibly TRBD1 (5 bases). The germline V gene has CDR1 SGHRS and CDR2 YFSETQ. The ends were cut back, 2 bases at V and 3 bases at J, with 11 bases in the middle. The CDR3 has 14 amino acids. CDR3: CASSFPSRDYGYTF. CDR3 bases: TGCGCCAGCAGCTTTCCCTCCAGGGACTATGGCTACACCTTC.

The table lists this clonotype with many counts. The genes are TRBV28 and TRBJ2-3; no firm D call. The length of the CDR3 is 11 residues. Germline V CDR1 and CDR2: MDHEN, SYDVKM. Trimming stripped 2 bases from V and 8 bases from J, with 5 bases between. CDR3 protein: CASSLGVTQYF. The CDR3 nucleotides read TGTGCCAGCAGTTTAGGGGTTACGCAGTATTTT.

This clonotype was seen a few times. The chain employs TRBV2 and TRBJ1-5, with 7 bases aligning to TRBD1. This CDR3 is 14 amino acids long. V trimming: 4 bases; J trimming: 2 bases; junction bases outside the gene matches: 2. Germline CDR1 and CDR2: SNHLY and FYNNEI. CDR3: CASSGGTGNQPQHF. CDR3 bases: TGTGCCAGCAGTGGGGGGACAGGCAATCAGCCCCAGCATTTT.

V usage is TRBV7-2 and J usage is TRBJ2-7, with 11 bases that match TRBD2. V trimming: 1 base; J trimming: 2 bases; junction bases outside the gene matches: 7. The germline V gene has CDR1 SGHTA and CDR2 FQGNSA. The length of the CDR3 is 17 residues. The CDR3 is CASSLVGLTSGAYEQYF. DNA for the CDR3: TGTGCCAGCAGCTTAGTCGGATTGACTAGCGGGGCCTACGAGCAGTACTTC.

There are many counts of this clonotype. This chain connects TRBV24-1 to TRBJ2-1, with TRBD2 matching over 7 bases. The CDR3 has 16 amino acids. Germline-derived CDR1 and CDR2 are KGHDR and SFDVKD. The V segment lost 3 bases and the J segment 3 bases; nucleotides outside the gene matches: 7. In nucleotides, the CDR3 is TGTGCCACCAGTGATGCTATTCGGGGGGACTACAATGAGCAGTTCTTC. It translates to CATSDAIRGDYNEQFF.

This clonotype was picked up many times. V and J are TRBV29-1 and TRBJ2-7; the match to TRBD2 covers 8 bases. In germline, CDR1 is SQVTM, CDR2 ANQGSEA. Losses at the gene ends were 1 base for V and 4 bases for J; bases not matched to a gene: 3. The CDR3 extends over 13 amino acids. This CDR3 is CSVEGTSRYEQYF. As DNA, the CDR3 is TGCAGCGTTGAAGGGACTAGCAGATACGAGCAGTACTTC.

This clonotype was counted between two and nine times. J is TRBJ2-1 and V is TRBV6-2 or TRBV6-3, with TRBD2 matching 14 bases. CDR1 and CDR2 (germline): MNHEY, SVGEGT. This CDR3 has 20 amino acids. J lost 7 bases, V lost 7 bases, and 21 bases had no gene match. This chain's CDR3 is CASTPIMGTSGSIYQNEQFF. CDR3 sequence (DNA): TGTGCCAGCACCCCTATAATGGGGACTAGCGGGAGTATATATCAGAATGAGCAGTTCTTC.

The chain links TRBV30 to TRBJ2-7; 11 bases are shared with TRBD1. The CDR3 sequence is 14 residues long. Germline trimming cut 2 bases from V and 3 bases from J; bases unmatched to any gene: 3. Looked up from germline, CDR1 is GTSNPN and CDR2 is SVGIG (reference sequence). DNA for the CDR3: TGTGCCTGGAGTACCGGGACAGGGGGCTACGAGCAGTACTTC. Translating gives CAWSTGTGGYEQYF.

The J gene is TRBJ2-2, the V gene TRBV6-5, with 7 bases fitting TRBD1. This CDR3 has 14 amino acids. The germline V gene has CDR1 MNHEY and CDR2 SVGAGI. Unmatched junction bases numbered 3, after V lost 4 bases and J lost 4 bases. The CDR3 DNA is TGTGCCAGCAGTTCCCAGGGGGTCACCGGGGAGCTGTTTTTT. Its protein product is CASSSQGVTGELFF.

In DNA, the CDR3 is TGTGCCATCAGTGTGGGGGACGGACAAGAGACCCAGTACTTC. Translating gives CAISVGDGQETQYF. The J gene is TRBJ2-5, the V gene TRBV10-3; possibly TRBD1 or TRBD2 for D (5 bases each). V lost 4 bases and J 2 bases, leaving 11 bases between the germline ends. Germline values: CDR1 ENHRY, CDR2 SYGVKD. The length of the CDR3 is 14 residues.

The chain links TRBV6-8 to TRBJ2-5; the D gene is possibly TRBD1 (5 bases). Trimming shortened V by 4 bases and J by 3 bases, and 15 bases separated the two germline ends. Per the germline V gene, CDR1 is MNHGY and CDR2 is SAAAGT. This CDR3 is built from 15 residues. The CDR3 loop is CASSFRYDREETQYF. The CDR3 DNA is TGTGCCAGCAGTTTTAGGTATGACAGAGAAGAGACCCAGTACTTC.

This clonotype has a handful of counts. The CDR3 DNA reads as TGTGCCACCAGTGAAACAGTCCCCGGGGCTAATGAAAAACTGTTTTTT. Translation: CATSETVPGANEKLFF. The chain employs TRBV24-1 and TRBJ1-4; no clear D. Trimming removed 4 bases from V and 3 bases from J, with 14 bases in between. Germline lookup yields CDR1 KGHDR and CDR2 SFDVKD. The CDR3 is 16 residues long.

This clonotype was picked up a small number of times. This chain links TRBV6-1 with TRBJ1-1; D is ambiguous. The CDR3 has 14 amino acids. The germline gives CDR1 MNHNS, CDR2 SASEGT. Between the trimmed V and J ends, which lost 6 bases and 0 bases, there was a span of 11 bases. The CDR3 spells CASSESLMNTEAFF. CDR3 nucleotide sequence: TGTGCCAGCAGCGAGTCGCTCATGAACACTGAAGCTTTCTTT.

This clonotype was counted a few times. This chain uses TRBV20-1 with TRBJ2-7, with TRBD1 as a possible D gene (6 bases). This CDR3 is built from 12 residues. V dropped 5 bases and J dropped 0 bases, with 8 bases sitting between them. Germline values: CDR1 DFQATT, CDR2 SNEGSKA (reference sequence). The CDR3 spells CSAGGSSYEQYF. In nucleotides, the CDR3 is TGCAGTGCTGGGGGCAGCTCCTACGAGCAGTACTTC.

This clonotype was detected many times. The rearrangement uses TRBV5-1 and TRBJ2-2; TRBD1 aligns across 7 bases. V lost 4 bases, J lost 0 bases, and 6 bases stayed unmatched. This CDR3 has 16 residues. Germline CDR1 reads SGHRS; CDR2 reads YFSETQ. In DNA, the CDR3 is TGCGCCAGCAGCCAACCGCAGGGGGCGAACACCGGGGAGCTGTTTTTT. Amino acid sequence: CASSQPQGANTGELFF.

The V call is TRBV4-3, the J call TRBJ2-2; D remains ambiguous. CDR3 length equals 17 residues. V was cut by 1 base and J by 0 bases, with 12 bases left in between. The germline V gene encodes CDR1 LGHNA and CDR2 YSLEER. The CDR3 reads CASSQAGALANTGELFF. CDR3 DNA sequence: TGCGCCAGCAGCCAAGCCGGCGCGCTAGCGAACACCGGGGAGCTGTTTTTT.

This clonotype has just a few counts. CDR3 nucleotide sequence: TGCAGTGCCCCGCCCGGCGGGGCGAACACCGGGGAGCTGTTTTTT. Translated: CSAPPGGANTGELFF. The chain combines TRBV20-1 with TRBJ2-2; a possible D gene is TRBD2 (6 bases). The CDR3 has 15 amino acids. V lost 6 bases to trimming and J lost 0 bases, with 14 bases between them. The germline V gene encodes CDR1 DFQATT and CDR2 SNEGSKA (reference sequence).

This clonotype was picked up a small number of times. The V and J genes are TRBV11-2 and TRBJ2-1; 8 nucleotides agree with TRBD1. From germline, CDR1 is SGHAT and CDR2 FQNNGV. CDR3 size: 18 residues. Germline trimming cut 2 bases from V and 6 bases from J; bases unmatched to any gene: 15. CDR3: CASSLLVRTGSLSNEQFF. The CDR3, as DNA: TGTGCCAGCAGCTTACTGGTTAGGACAGGGTCCTTGTCCAATGAGCAGTTCTTC.

This sequence joins TRBV12-3 or TRBV12-4 and TRBJ2-7; 11 positions agree with TRBD2. Losses at the gene ends were 7 bases for V and 3 bases for J; bases not matched to a gene: 8. There are 15 residues in the CDR3. CDR3 nucleotides: TGTGCCAGCACCTCGCAGGGACTAGCGGACTACGAGCAGTACTTC. The encoded protein is CASTSQGLADYEQYF.

This clonotype has a handful of counts. The rearrangement uses TRBV3-1 and TRBJ1-2; the D is unclear. CDR3 length: 16 amino acids. With 0 bases removed from V and 2 bases from J, the gap between germline ends came to 13 bases. Germline CDR1 reads LGHDT; CDR2 reads YNNKEL (reference sequence). In DNA, the CDR3 is TGTGCCAGCAGCCAAGACCCCCGGAGCGTCAACTATGGCTACACCTTC. The encoded protein is CASSQDPRSVNYGYTF.

The chain recombines TRBV18 with TRBJ2-7; D is unresolved. There are 12 residues in the CDR3. The V end lost 6 bases, the J end lost 3 bases, and 9 bases lay between the germline ends. Germline assignment: CDR1 KGHSH and CDR2 LQKENI. The CDR3 coding sequence is TGTGCCAGCTCGAGCAGCCGCTACGAGCAGTACTTC. Protein: CASSSSRYEQYF.

For the CDR3, the DNA is TGTGCCTGGAGTCTCAGCGCGTCCACAGATACGCAGTATTTT. Protein product: CAWSLSASTDTQYF. The chain couples TRBV30 to TRBJ2-3, with no clear D. The V gene's germline CDR1 is GTSNPN and CDR2 SVGIG (reference sequence). V lost 2 bases and J lost 2, with 11 bases in between. The CDR3 loop spans 14 amino acids.

The chain links TRBV3-1 to TRBJ2-3, with 9 bases aligning to TRBD2. Trimming at V came to 3 bases and at J to 0 bases, leaving 4 bases not matched to a gene. The CDR3 contains 16 residues. Per germline, CDR1 LGHDT and CDR2 YNNKEL (reference sequence). The CDR3 region has the DNA TGTGCCAGCAGCCAGGATAGCGGGGGAAGCACAGATACGCAGTATTTT. Protein sequence: CASSQDSGGSTDTQYF.

This clonotype showed up just a few times. The J gene is TRBJ2-5, the V gene TRBV20-1, with unresolved D. Germline assignment: CDR1 DFQATT and CDR2 SNEGSKA (reference sequence). V dropped 1 base and J dropped 5 bases, with 14 bases sitting between them. The CDR3 spans 14 residues. CDR3 protein: CSARGNFGQETQYF. The CDR3 DNA is TGCAGTGCTAGAGGCAACTTTGGGCAGGAGACCCAGTACTTC.

The CDR3 here is CASSLTGQGRHEQYF. The CDR3 DNA sequence: TGCGCCAGCAGCTTGACGGGACAGGGGAGGCACGAGCAGTACTTC. The J gene is TRBJ2-7, the V gene TRBV5-1, with 10 nucleotides matching TRBD1. Trimming at V came to 1 base and at J to 5 bases, leaving 6 bases not matched to a gene. CDR3 length equals 15 residues. Germline loops: CDR1 SGHRS, CDR2 YFSETQ.

This clonotype was detected a few times. The J gene is TRBJ1-2, the V gene TRBV29-1, with no clear D. The V end lost 4 bases, the J end lost 4 bases, and 16 bases lay between the germline ends. The germline V gene encodes CDR1 SQVTM and CDR2 ANQGSEA. The CDR3 runs to 14 residues. The CDR3 DNA follows: TGCAGCGTTGGGGCAGCCACGATGGGCTATGGCTACACCTTC. It is translated as CSVGAATMGYGYTF.

J is TRBJ2-2 and V is TRBV5-1; D uncertain. CDR1 and CDR2 (germline): SGHRS, YFSETQ. This CDR3 comprises 15 residues. The V end was cut by 4 bases, the J end by 6 bases, with 16 bases between. In DNA form, the CDR3 reads TGCGCCAGCAGCCCGCCCGCGGACGCGGCCGGGGAGCTGTTTTTT. Translating it yields CASSPPADAAGELFF. Drawing the rest from reference TRBV5-1 and TRBJ2-2, the complete variable domain is KAGVTQTPRYLIKTRGQQVTLSCSPISGHRSVSWYQQTPGQGLQFLFEYFSETQRNKGNFPGRFSGRQFSNSRSEMNVSTLELGDSALYLCASSPPADAAGELFFGEGSRLTVL.

This chain's CDR3 is CASSVSIGTDTQYF. The CDR3 nucleotides are TGTGCCAGCAGCGTAAGTATAGGGACAGATACGCAGTATTTT. This chain links TRBV9 with TRBJ2-3, with unresolved D. CDR3 length equals 14 residues. Trimming removed 1 base at V and 3 bases at J, with 9 bases between. Germline CDR1 reads SGDLS; CDR2 reads YYNGEE.

Regarding this clonotype: Compared with germline, one end of the junction differs, possibly owing to a read error. The chain joins TRBV5-1 to TRBJ2-3, with 10 bases that match TRBD1. The CDR3 runs to 14 residues. Germline values: CDR1 SGHRS, CDR2 YFSETQ. The CDR3 DNA sequence: TGCGCCTGCAGCTGGGGACAGGGGACAGATACGCAGTATTTT. The encoded protein is CACSWGQGTDTQYF. Combining the CDR3 with reference TRBV5-1 and TRBJ2-3 gives the whole variable domain KAGVTQTPRYLIKTRGQQVTLSCSPISGHRSVSWYQQTPGQGLQFLFEYFSETQRNKGNFPGRFSGRQFSNSRSEMNVSTLELGDSALYLCACSWGQGTDTQYFGPGTRLTVL.

This clonotype was recorded a few times. The rearrangement joins TRBV7-3 to TRBJ1-6, with 9 bases lining up with TRBD1. With V trimmed by 2 bases and J by 7 bases, 3 bases remained unmatched. The germline V gene encodes CDR1 SGHTA and CDR2 FQGTGA. The CDR3 length is 15 residues. The CDR3 nucleotides are TGTGCCAGCAGCTTAGTAGGGACAGGGAATTCACCCCTCCACTTT. This translates into CASSLVGTGNSPLHF.